The 25 T cell receptor beta chains reported below all come from one sample, sequenced in a study of identical twins. Using its own MiXCR run on the 5' RACE reads, TCRdb lists one record per CDR3 protein. Counted here are some 710,000 distinct CDR3 sequences, 5.5% to 6.5% occurring once; the ten biggest clones make up around 2%. Sequencing was done on a sample of naive T cells sorted from blood. The source is a man younger than 30 in good health.

This clonotype was seen at least ten times. The rearrangement joins TRBV29-1 to TRBJ2-3; 7 nucleotides agree with TRBD1. The V segment lost 1 base and the J segment 0 bases; nucleotides outside the gene matches: 10. This CDR3 spans 17 amino acids. Germline V gene data show CDR1 as SQVTM and CDR2 as ANQGSEA. The CDR3 sequence: CSVEGDTQGVSTDTQYF. The CDR3 DNA sequence: TGCAGCGTTGAAGGGGACACTCAGGGGGTTAGCACAGATACGCAGTATTTT.

This clonotype was seen a few times. The chain carries TRBV15 and TRBJ1-2; the D is unclear. There are 17 residues in the CDR3. The V gene's germline CDR1 is LNHNV and CDR2 YYDKDF (reference sequence). The V end was cut by 0 bases, the J end by 6 bases, with 20 bases between. This CDR3 is CATSRDPMGLDYNGYTF. CDR3 in DNA: TGTGCCACCAGCAGAGATCCGATGGGCCTGGATTATAATGGCTACACCTTC.

About this clonotype: This may come from a read error, since a much larger clone is one base off. V is TRBV29-1 and J is TRBJ2-3; 7 bases map to TRBD1. The CDR3 spans 16 residues. The V segment lost 6 bases and the J segment 2 bases; nucleotides outside the gene matches: 14. The germline V gene encodes CDR1 SQVTM and CDR2 ANQGSEA. The CDR3: CSVIKTGVLITDTQYF. The DNA for the CDR3 is TGCAGCGTCATTAAAACAGGGGTATTAATCACAGATACGCAGTATTTT.

This clonotype was recorded at least ten times. The CDR3 loop reads CAISGGENEQFF. The CDR3 DNA reads TGTGCCATCAGTGGGGGAGAGAATGAGCAGTTCTTC. The rearrangement uses TRBV10-3 and TRBJ2-1; D possibly corresponds to TRBD2 (5 bases). This CDR3 contains 12 residues. Germline values: CDR1 ENHRY, CDR2 SYGVKD. Trimming stripped 4 bases from V and 7 bases from J, with 8 bases between.

CDR3 in amino acids: CAWSVKGRGNIQYF. CDR3 nucleotides: TGTGCCTGGAGTGTAAAAGGCAGGGGAAACATTCAGTACTTC. The chain has TRBV30 and TRBJ2-4; a possible D gene is TRBD1 (6 bases). Germline values: CDR1 GTSNPN, CDR2 SVGIG (reference sequence). The germline V and J ends were trimmed by 0 bases and 6 bases, with 12 bases remaining between them. This CDR3 contains 14 residues.

This clonotype occurred many times. V gene TRBV10-3 combines with J gene TRBJ2-1; D is ambiguous. Trimming cost V 2 bases and J 4 bases, with 3 bases left between them. The CDR3 has 12 amino acids. CDR1 is ENHRY and CDR2 is SYGVKD in the germline V gene. CDR3 sequence: CAISEGYNEQFF. The CDR3 nucleotides read TGTGCCATCAGTGAGGGGTACAATGAGCAGTTCTTC.

The chain couples TRBV28 to TRBJ2-5, with a weak D call TRBD1 (6 bases). CDR1 is MDHEN, CDR2 SYDVKM, per germline. The CDR3 contains 14 residues. The V gene lost 8 bases and the J gene lost 2 bases, with 15 bases spanning the gap. The CDR3 loop is CASEDAGAQETQYF. Written as DNA, the CDR3 is TGTGCCAGCGAAGATGCAGGGGCGCAAGAGACCCAGTACTTC.

This clonotype was observed at least ten times. V is TRBV29-1 and J is TRBJ2-3; D gene unclear. Germline CDR1 reads SQVTM; CDR2 reads ANQGSEA. The CDR3 runs 14 residues. V was cut by 3 bases and J by 0 bases, with 10 bases left in between. The CDR3 loop reads CSVEARLSTDTQYF. The CDR3 DNA follows: TGCAGCGTTGAGGCCAGGCTGAGCACAGATACGCAGTATTTT.

This clonotype was seen repeatedly, ten times or more. This chain uses TRBV28 with TRBJ2-1; 13 bases are a match to TRBD2. Trimming cost V 3 bases and J 6 bases; bases outside gene matches: 2. Germline V lookup: CDR1 MDHEN, CDR2 SYDVKM. CDR3 size: 15 residues. CDR3 nucleotide sequence: TGTGCCAGCAGTTTTCGACTAGCGGGGGGCAATGAGCAGTTCTTC. Residues: CASSFRLAGGNEQFF.

This clonotype was counted at least ten times. The V and J genes are TRBV5-1 and TRBJ2-3; 7 bases match TRBD2. CDR3 length: 14 residues. The V gene end was trimmed by 5 bases and the J gene end by 4 bases; junction bases not matched to a gene: 7. The germline gives CDR1 SGHRS, CDR2 YFSETQ. Here the CDR3 DNA reads TGCGCCAGCAGACCGCGCGGGAGTGCAGATACGCAGTATTTT. Encoded protein: CASRPRGSADTQYF.

The rearrangement uses TRBV14 and TRBJ1-1; D gene ambiguous. Germline V gives CDR1 SGHDN, CDR2 FVKESK. V was shortened by 1 base and J by 6 bases, with 6 bases between the two germline ends. The CDR3 has 12 residues. Here the CDR3 reads CASSQVIPEAFF. CDR3 coding DNA: TGTGCCAGCAGCCAAGTGATCCCTGAAGCTTTCTTT.

This clonotype was counted at least ten times. This chain uses TRBV12-3 or TRBV12-4 with TRBJ2-3; D not certain. The CDR3 covers 14 residues. Trimming shortened V by 3 bases and J by 5 bases, and 12 bases separated the two germline ends. The CDR3, as DNA: TGTGCCAGCAGTTTTCGTCCAGTGCTAGATACGCAGTATTTT. Encoded protein: CASSFRPVLDTQYF.

This clonotype was counted at least ten times. The chain carries TRBV5-1 and TRBJ2-3; the match to TRBD1 covers 8 bases. CDR1 is SGHRS and CDR2 is YFSETQ in the germline V gene. V shed 3 bases, J shed 1 base, and the junction held 1 base outside the gene matches. The length of the CDR3 is 14 residues. CDR3 sequence: CASSSDRGTDTQYF. The CDR3 DNA reads as TGCGCCAGCAGCTCGGACAGGGGCACAGATACGCAGTATTTT. Full variable domain (remainder filled in from reference TRBV5-1 and TRBJ2-3): KAGVTQTPRYLIKTRGQQVTLSCSPISGHRSVSWYQQTPGQGLQFLFEYFSETQRNKGNFPGRFSGRQFSNSRSEMNVSTLELGDSALYLCASSSDRGTDTQYFGPGTRLTVL.

This clonotype was seen many times. V is TRBV6-6 and J is TRBJ1-1, with D hard to call. V dropped 6 bases and J dropped 9 bases, with 14 bases sitting between them. The V gene's germline CDR1 is MNHNY and CDR2 SVGAGI (reference sequence). The CDR3 sequence is 12 residues long. The CDR3 bases are TGTGCCAGCAGCCCTGAGCGGCGTCAAGCTTTCTTT. Protein sequence: CASSPERRQAFF.

On this clonotype: One base away lies a much larger clone, so this may be a sequencing read error. The chain links TRBV9 to TRBJ2-7; no reliable D call. CDR1 SGDLS and CDR2 YYNGEE come from the germline V gene. Trimming cost V 3 bases and J 0 bases, with 10 bases left between them. The CDR3 is 14 amino acids. The CDR3: CASSGLGCSYEQYF. CDR3 nucleotides: TGTGCCAGCAGCGGTTTAGGGTGCTCCTACGAGCAGTACTTC.

This clonotype appeared many times. This chain links TRBV29-1 with TRBJ2-7; D is tentatively TRBD1 or TRBD2 (5 bases each). The V and J ends lost 3 bases and 7 bases respectively, with 13 bases between them. The CDR3 loop spans 12 amino acids. Germline CDR1 reads SQVTM; CDR2 reads ANQGSEA. CDR3 region: CSVDFGAVEQYF. DNA for the CDR3: TGCAGCGTTGATTTCGGGGCAGTAGAGCAGTACTTC.

The rearrangement joins TRBV30 to TRBJ2-3; D is ambiguous. The CDR3 is 10 residues long. Germline-derived CDR1 and CDR2 are GTSNPN and SVGIG (reference sequence). V was shortened by 4 bases and J by 6 bases, with 5 bases between the two germline ends. The CDR3 DNA reads TGTGCCTGGATGGGTGATACGCAGTATTTT. Amino acid sequence: CAWMGDTQYF.

This clonotype was found many times. The gene calls are TRBV6-1 and TRBJ2-3, with 9 nucleotides matching TRBD2. The germline V gene encodes CDR1 MNHNS and CDR2 SASEGT. This CDR3 region has 15 residues. With V trimmed by 3 bases and J by 7 bases, 8 bases remained unmatched. DNA of the CDR3: TGTGCCAGCAGTGATATGGGACTAGCTTGGCATACGCAGTATTTT. Protein product: CASSDMGLAWHTQYF.

In its sample, this clonotype was seen a few times. The CDR3 here is CASSPEHTDTQYF. The CDR3 bases are TGTGCCAGTAGCCCGGAGCACACAGATACGCAGTATTTT. The genes are TRBV19 and TRBJ2-3; no clear D gene. V lost 6 bases, J lost 2 bases, and 9 bases lay in between. The CDR3 is made up of 13 amino acids. CDR1 is LNHDA and CDR2 is SQIVND in the germline V gene (reference sequence).

Many counts were recorded for this clonotype. In DNA form, the CDR3 reads TGTGCCAGCAGAAGGGGGTTCCTAGGGACAGGGACGATGAACACTGAAGCTTTCTTT. This sequence encodes CASRRGFLGTGTMNTEAFF. This chain connects TRBV28 to TRBJ1-1, with 9 bases identical to TRBD1. The CDR3 extends over 19 amino acids. Germline CDR1 MDHEN, CDR2 SYDVKM. Trimming took 6 bases from V and 0 from J; bases not matched to a gene: 17.

This clonotype has a count of ten or more. This clone may be a read error of a much larger clone one base away. The V call is TRBV7-9, the J call TRBJ2-2; D remains ambiguous. CDR1 and CDR2 (germline): SEHNR, FQNEAQ (reference sequence). V gave up 2 bases and J gave up 9 bases, with 4 bases separating them. CDR3 size: 11 residues. The DNA of the CDR3 is TGTGCCAGCAGCTTAACCAGGGAGCTGTTTTTT. Translation: CASSLTRELFF.

This clonotype came up many times. The V call is TRBV12-3 or TRBV12-4, the J call TRBJ1-5, with a tentative D call TRBD1 (5 bases). The V gene lost 7 bases and the J gene lost 7 bases, with 17 bases spanning the gap. This CDR3 has 14 residues. CDR3 bases: TGTGCCAGCACCCGCCAGGGTAGGTTGCAGCCCCAGCATTTT. This translates into CASTRQGRLQPQHF.

This clonotype was seen many times. This sequence joins TRBV27 and TRBJ2-1, with TRBD1 matching over 7 bases. This CDR3 has 16 amino acids. The germline CDR1 and CDR2 sequences are MNHEY and SMNVEV (reference sequence). V was pared by 4 bases and J by 5 bases, with 11 bases of the junction left unmatched. CDR3 DNA: TGTGCCAGCAGTTCGCGTCCCGGGACAGTGAACAATGAGCAGTTCTTC. Its translation is CASSSRPGTVNNEQFF.

V and J are TRBV18 and TRBJ1-5, with D possibly being TRBD1 (5 bases). CDR1 and CDR2 (germline): KGHSH, LQKENI. V lost 4 bases and J lost 3, with 10 bases in between. The CDR3 runs to 14 residues. The CDR3 DNA follows: TGTGCCAGCTCACTCGACAGATACAATCAGCCCCAGCATTTT. This encodes CASSLDRYNQPQHF.

This clonotype was picked up many times. The chain links TRBV20-1 to TRBJ2-3; no definite D call. Germline V gene data show CDR1 as DFQATT and CDR2 as SNEGSKA (reference sequence). The CDR3 runs 11 residues. V gave up 4 bases and J gave up 4 bases, with 6 bases separating them. For the CDR3, the DNA is TGCAGTGCTACGCAGTCAGATACGCAGTATTTT. Protein: CSATQSDTQYF.